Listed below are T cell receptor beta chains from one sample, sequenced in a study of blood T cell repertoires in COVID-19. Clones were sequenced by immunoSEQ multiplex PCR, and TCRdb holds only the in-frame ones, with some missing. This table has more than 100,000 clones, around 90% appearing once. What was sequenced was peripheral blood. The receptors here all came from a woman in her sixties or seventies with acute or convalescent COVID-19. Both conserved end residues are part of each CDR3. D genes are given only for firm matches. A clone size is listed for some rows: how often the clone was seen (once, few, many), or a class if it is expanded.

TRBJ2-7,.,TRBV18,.,TGTGCCAGCTCACCATTGGTAGCGAACGAGCAGTACTTC,CASSPLVANEQYF
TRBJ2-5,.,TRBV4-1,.,TGCGCCAGCAGCGCAGGGGAGTACCAAGAGACCCAGTACTTC,CASSAGEYQETQYF
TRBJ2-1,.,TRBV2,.,TGTGCCAGCAGTGACTGGTCTCAAAGCCCCAATGAGCAGTTCTTC,CASSDWSQSPNEQFF
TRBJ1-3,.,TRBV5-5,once,TGTGCCAGCAGCGATTTCAGGGTCCGCTCTGGAAACACCATATATTTT,CASSDFRVRSGNTIYF
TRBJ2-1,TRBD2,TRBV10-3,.,TGTGCCGCCGGACTAGCGGGAGGGCCTGGGCAGTTCTTC,CAAGLAGGPGQFF
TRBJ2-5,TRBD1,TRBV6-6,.,TGTGCCAGCAGTCGCTACGGACAGGCGAGGGGAGAGACCCAGTACTTC,CASSRYGQARGETQYF
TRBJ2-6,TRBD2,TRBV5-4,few,TGTGCCAGCAGCAAATTTAGCGGGACGGCCTCTGGGGCCAACGTCCTGACTTTC,CASSKFSGTASGANVLTF
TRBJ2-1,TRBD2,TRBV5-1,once,TGCGCCAGCAGTTCGGGACTAGGGGACCGGGGTGAGCAGTTCTTC,CASSSGLGDRGEQFF
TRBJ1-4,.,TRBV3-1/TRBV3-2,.,TGTGCCAGCAGCCTGCGGACAAATGAAAAACTGTTTTTT,CASSLRTNEKLFF
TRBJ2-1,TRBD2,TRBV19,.,TGTGCCAGTGCCGTAGCTAGCGGGATAGGTGCAGGTGAGCAGTTCTTC,CASAVASGIGAGEQFF
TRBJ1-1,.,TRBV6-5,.,TGTGCCAGCAGTTACTCTAGGGAGGCGTTGACTGAAGCTTTCTTT,CASSYSREALTEAFF
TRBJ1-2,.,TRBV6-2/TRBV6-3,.,TGTGCCAGCAGCCCCTGGGACTTAGCCTCTAACTATGGCTACACCTTC,CASSPWDLASNYGYTF
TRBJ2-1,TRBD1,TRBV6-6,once,TGTGCCAGCAGTTACTTGGGACAGGGGAATGAGCAGTTCTTC,CASSYLGQGNEQFF
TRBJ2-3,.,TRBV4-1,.,TGCGCCAGCAGCCAAGGTTTTCTAGCGAGAGATACGCAGTATTTT,CASSQGFLARDTQYF
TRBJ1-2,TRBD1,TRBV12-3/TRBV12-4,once,TGTGCCAGCAGTACGGGACAGAAATATGGCTACACCTTC,CASSTGQKYGYTF
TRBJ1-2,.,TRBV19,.,TGTGCCAGTAGTATAGTAGCAGGGGTAGTGGTATTCGATGGCTACACCTTC,CASSIVAGVVVFDGYTF